A single T cell receptor beta chain is shown here with its context. No antigen is known for it. Base qualities are not recorded, but no much larger clone differs from it by a single base. The library was made by the immunoSEQ multiplex PCR assay. A mixture of 60 forward primers for TCR Vbeta segments and 13 reverse primers for TCR Jbeta segments was used in the multiplex PCR. Amplification of the CDR3 region of rearranged TCR beta genes was performed with a multiplex PCR assay on genomic DNA. Amplified TCR beta libraries were sequenced as 87-base-pair reads on the Illumina HiSeq System. As for the authors' bioinformatics: A later analysis counted approximately 76 million unique TCR beta chains across the 666 repertoires, and some 12 million of these chains were shared by at least two donors. A nearest-neighbor algorithm error-corrected the raw reads and collapsed the reads into unique sequences, merging closely related sequences to remove PCR and sequencing errors. CDR3 sequences were aligned to IMGT reference sequences to assign V, D and J gene segments. For a sequence to be retained, a match of at least six nucleotides was required to both a V gene segment and a J gene segment. Rearrangements were classified as productive when the CDR3 lacked stop codons and remained in frame with V and J, and all other rearrangements were classified as non-productive. CDR3 was defined according to IMGT convention as the region running from the second conserved V-encoded cysteine to the conserved J-encoded phenylalanine. Sequences without an unambiguous match to a single V gene segment were excluded from the earlier analysis of 587 of the donors. An earlier analysis of under 750 of the donors called V segments functional above 56.7% productive rearrangements and segregating when the between-donor standard deviation exceeded 5%. A statistical classification framework was built to diagnose cytomegalovirus status from the catalog of TCR beta chain sequences. In a later analysis, TCR nucleotide sequences were compared against IMGT/GENE-DB human TR gene sequences so that V and J genes could be assigned. Using the TCRdist pipeline, a later analysis assigned CDR3 sequences along with most-parsimonious VDJ recombination scenarios. In a later analysis, every TCR beta chain was defined by the combination of its CDR3 amino acid sequence and its V-gene family, and reads without a unique V-gene family were dropped. In a later analysis, nearly 600 highly shared, low-generation-probability nucleotide sequences were removed to address suspected cross-contamination and a sequencing artifact. In a later analysis, a clonal expansion index for each public chain was calculated from normalized within-repertoire ranks of inferred template counts. In a later analysis, generation probabilities were computed using a VDJ recombination model fitted to out-of-frame rearrangements, and the results were checked against IGoR. A later analysis scored TCR-TCR, TCR-HLA and TCR-CMV co-occurrence with hypergeometric tests, applying a repertoire-size bias correction to TCR pairs. A later analysis estimated false discovery rates by permuting HLA or CMV assignments 20 times. In a later analysis, co-occurring TCRs were grouped using DBSCAN, and TCRdist sequence similarity was added for clustering within HLA-allele-positive subsets. Co-occurrence clustering excluded repertoires with fewer than 30,000 or more than 120,000 public chains, plus five with anomalous nucleotide sharing. What TCRdb holds here is the immuneACCESS table cut down to in-frame rearrangements. Part of the clones is not present; checked against another copy, under half of the missing clones reflect an unresolved V gene, and the others are unexplained. That table is the source of V, J and clone size, and D and trimming were worked out from the DNA. For this sample there are 220,000 or so clones; roughly 70% appear just once. The top ten hold 1.5% to 2% of the sample.

This record belongs to a study of cytomegalovirus exposure and HLA in healthy donors (dated by TCRdb to the late 2010s). Regarding the study in general: According to an earlier analysis of 587 of the donors, roughly 180 million T cells yielded over 100 million unique TCR beta sequences and 276 Gb of sequence data. Roughly 310 gigabases of sequencing data and 78 million or so unique TCR sequences were included in an early release covering over 600 HLA-typed donors. Of the roughly 410 genotyped donors, approximately 81% were placed in the genetic ancestry cluster associated with self-reported Caucasian donors. The study aimed to test whether cataloging public T cell receptors could reveal signatures of past pathogen exposure. The study used immunosequencing to profile the T cell repertoires of several hundred subjects and linked those repertoires to cytomegalovirus serostatus. Along with the roughly 610-subject first cohort, a separate validation cohort of 120 different subjects was used. High-throughput TCR immunosequencing, statistical association of individual TCRs with disease status, and machine learning were combined to predict cytomegalovirus infection status. A later analysis re-analyzed previously published TCR beta repertoires from about 600 donors and added high-resolution HLA genotyping to study TCR occurrence patterns. In the later analysis, no new phenotypic data were used to find candidate immune exposures; instead, reliance was placed on TCR beta sequences and their occurrence across donors. An earlier analysis of several hundred of the donors used high-throughput TCR beta sequencing to judge whether each TCR beta V gene segment behaved as functional or pseudogenic. Donor age, sex, ethnicity and CMV serostatus were collected together with the repertoire data. Genome-wide SNP genotypes for about 65% of the 666 donors were used in a later genetic analysis, which treated that subset as a discovery cohort. All discovery cohort repertoires had been generated on a single sequencing platform. HLA typing covered class I and class II loci at four-digit resolution. The number of typed donors differed by locus: about 620-630 for A, B, C, DRB1 and DQB1; 500 to 550 for DQA1; over 600 for DPA1; and roughly 470 for DPB1. Four to six DR-DQ haplotypes were handled as single units for association and clustering, since linkage in the cohort was strong. Among some 400 genotyped donors of the cohort, an average of 235,054 unique TCR beta nucleotide sequences were sequenced per donor, around 18% of them non-productive.

V ends up 0 bases short and J 5 bases short, with an unmatched junction base count of 6. Taken from the germline V gene, the CDR1 and CDR2 loops are SGHRS and YFSETQ. From the cysteine up to the phenylalanine, the CDR3 has a length of 15 residues. The only DNA kept is the CDR3, 45 bases in frame from the first base. What the study reported, not specific to this receptor: In a later analysis, HLA-associated TCR beta chains were found to be more clonally expanded and to have lower generation probabilities than equally common non-associated chains. Because some donors lacked HLA typing at each locus, the association tests relied only on the typed subset. A further reported finding was that TCR beta sequences accurately predicted the HLA-A and HLA-B alleles for most subjects in the first cohort. While some public TCRs were present in many individuals, most TCR sequences turned up only very rarely across donors. In a later analysis, the rate of TCR association differed among HLA loci, with DRB1 alleles having the most associated TCRs and HLA-C alleles having the fewest. Roughly uniform sequencing depth across donors was assumed in presence/absence analyses, although this assumption may not hold. The authors suggested that the approach could potentially be generalized to other disease states and immunological phenotypes. Most CMV-associated TCR beta chains appeared to be HLA-restricted in a later analysis, and the HLA associations seemed to be driven largely by CMV exposure. In the study, around 160 TCR beta chains were listed as associated with cytomegalovirus. Linkage disequilibrium might explain the correlated functional status among segregating V segments, but an unknown experimental factor could not be excluded. For the cohort, immune exposure information was limited to CMV serostatus. This cohort had only TCR beta chains sequenced, and the lack of alpha or paired-chain data limited which features could be detected. A cluster of highly shared sequence variants was judged likely to represent a technical artifact of the sequencing pipeline. When HLA alleles, especially DR and DQ, strongly co-occurred, TCR associations were difficult to assign to individual alleles. An earlier analysis of several hundred of the donors showed that most TCR beta V segments appeared in productive rearrangements either about 87% or about 30% of the time, which broadly matched IMGT annotations. A few of the identified cytomegalovirus-associated TCR beta chains were confirmed in vitro to be specific for cytomegalovirus antigens. In a later analysis, over 15,000 TCR beta sequences were associated with specific HLA alleles at a false discovery rate of 0.05. Approximately 18 rarely observed V segments, including chromosome 9 orphons, were excluded from the earlier analysis of several hundred of the donors because counts were too low. Some IMGT-functional V segments, including TRBV6-2 and TRBV6-3, could not be distinguished by the 87-base-pair reads and were therefore excluded. V-gene and J-gene trimming of TCR beta chains was associated with a missense DCLRE1C variant in a later genetic analysis, and the association was replicated in an independent cohort. Compared with the approximately 720-donor mean, donors in an Asian-associated ancestry cluster had fewer N-insertions in productive TCRs, according to a later genetic analysis. According to a later analysis, parvovirus B19, influenza, CMV and Epstein-Barr virus appeared linked to several top co-occurrence clusters. The classifier was reported to diagnose cytomegalovirus status with high specificity and sensitivity in both the original and validation cohorts.

The cohort was made up of 650 to 700 healthy bone marrow donors. All cohort members were sampled while nominally healthy, although unrecorded immune exposures were likely present. The donor was CMV seronegative and was included in the group of around 320 seronegative cohort members. Each donor provided a peripheral blood sample, and peripheral blood mononuclear cells were used for TCR beta sequencing. The Qiagen DNeasy Blood Extraction Kit was used to extract genomic DNA from the blood cell samples. The rearrangement joined TRBV5-1 to TRBJ2-5, with 8 bases in between that match TRBD1. The clonotype was recovered from a woman aged 25 to 39 in good health and CMV-seronegative. The sequenced sample was PBMCs. For the CDR3, the sequence is CASSLGFRTGETQYF. The DNA sequence reads TGCGCCAGCAGCTTGGGGTTCCGGACAGGGGAGACCCAGTACTTC.